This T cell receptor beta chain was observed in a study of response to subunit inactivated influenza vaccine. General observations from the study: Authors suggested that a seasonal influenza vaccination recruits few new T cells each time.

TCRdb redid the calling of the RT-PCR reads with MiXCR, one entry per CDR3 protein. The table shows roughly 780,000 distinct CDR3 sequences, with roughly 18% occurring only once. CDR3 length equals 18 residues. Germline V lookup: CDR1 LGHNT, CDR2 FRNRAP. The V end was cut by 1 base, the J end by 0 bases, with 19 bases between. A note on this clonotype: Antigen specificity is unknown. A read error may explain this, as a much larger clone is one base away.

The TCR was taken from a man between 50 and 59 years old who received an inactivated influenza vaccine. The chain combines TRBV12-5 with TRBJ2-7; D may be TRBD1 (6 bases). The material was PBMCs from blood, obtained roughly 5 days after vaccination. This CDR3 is CASGLELQGIAISYEQYF. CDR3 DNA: TGTGCTAGTGGTTTGGAACTCCAGGGGATAGCCATCTCCTACGAGCAGTACTTC.